These T cell receptor beta chains were read from a single sample in a study of shared clonotypes between healthy human individuals. This table comes from immunoSEQ multiplex PCR, and its TCRdb copy is limited to in-frame clones, with some not included. Of hundreds of thousands of clones listed, 74% are singletons. Sequenced input: memory CD4+ T cells sorted from blood. The receptors stem from a woman in her twenties or thirties in good health. CDR3s include the opening cysteine and the closing phenylalanine or tryptophan. The D gene is left open where the match is weak. A row's size may be missing; if present it is once, few, many or a size class.

d_call	v_call	j_call	clone_size	cdr3_nt	cdr3_aa
TRBD1	TRBV5-1	TRBJ2-1	many	TGCGCCAGCAGCATCGACAGGGTTGCGTACAATGAGCAGTTCTTC	CASSIDRVAYNEQFF
.	TRBV10-1	TRBJ2-7	once	TGCGCCAGCAGCCGAGCGGGCGCCTACGAGCAGTACTTC	CASSRAGAYEQYF
TRBD2	TRBV7-6	TRBJ2-5	.	TGTGCCAGCAGCCCTCGGGGGGAGATTCGGGAGCAGTACTTC	CASSPRGEIREQYF
.	TRBV5-5	TRBJ1-1	.	TGTGCCAGCAGCTTGAGTGAGGGGAGGGCTTTCTTT	CASSLSEGRAFF
TRBD1	TRBV7-9	TRBJ1-3	.	TGTGCCAGCAGTTTAACGACAGGGGGAAACACCATATATTTT	CASSLTTGGNTIYF
TRBD1	TRBV7-9	TRBJ2-7	.	TGTGCCAGCAGCTTTTCCGGGACAGGTGACGAGCAGTACTTC	CASSFSGTGDEQYF
TRBD2	TRBV27	TRBJ2-1	once	TGTGCCAGCGCGTGGGGGAGCGGGAGGGCCTCCTACAATGAGCAGTTCTTC	CASAWGSGRASYNEQFF
.	TRBV7-2	TRBJ1-1	.	TGTGCCAGCAGCTTAAAAGTAGGGATGAACACTGAAGCTTTCTTT	CASSLKVGMNTEAFF
.	TRBV4-1	TRBJ1-1	.	TGCGCCAGCAGCCAAGATGGCTCCAGTATTAACACTGAAGCTTTCTTT	CASSQDGSSINTEAFF
.	TRBV13	TRBJ1-1	.	TGTGCCAGCAGCTTAGGCCTTTCTCGAGGCACTGAAGCTTTCTTT	CASSLGLSRGTEAFF
.	TRBV5-4	TRBJ2-3	once	TGTGCCAGCAGCTTGGAGGCTACTACAGATACGCAGTATTTT	CASSLEATTDTQYF
TRBD1	TRBV7-9	TRBJ1-2	few	TGTGCCAGCAGCATAAGGACAGGCTATGGCTACACCTTC	CASSIRTGYGYTF
.	TRBV7-2	TRBJ1-1	.	TGTGCCAGCAGCACATATATTCGGGTAGAAGCTTTCTTT	CASSTYIRVEAFF
.	TRBV7-2	TRBJ2-3	.	TGTGCCAGCAGCCCGACCTCGTATAGCACAGATACGCAGTATTTT	CASSPTSYSTDTQYF
.	TRBV11-2	TRBJ1-2	.	TGTGCCAGCAGTCTATTATCAAAAGTAGATTACACCTTC	CASSLLSKVDYTF
TRBD2	TRBV11-3	TRBJ2-3	.	TGTGCCAGCAGCTTAGTAGGGACTAGGCCCTACACAGATACGCAGTATTTT	CASSLVGTRPYTDTQYF
.	TRBV10-3	TRBJ2-3	.	TGTGCCATCAGTGTCGAACTACATAGCACAGATACGCAGTATTTT	CAISVELHSTDTQYF
TRBD2	TRBV6-5	TRBJ2-1	.	TGTGCCAGCATCCCCAGCGGGAGCTCCTACAATGAGCAGTTCTTC	CASIPSGSSYNEQFF
.	TRBV15	TRBJ2-3	.	TGTGCCACCAGCAGAGATTTTAAGGGAACAGATACGCAGTATTTT	CATSRDFKGTDTQYF
.	TRBV5-1	TRBJ1-3	.	TGCGCCAGCAGCTCAGGACAGAAAGTCTCTGGAAACACCATATATTTT	CASSSGQKVSGNTIYF
TRBD2	TRBV7-9	TRBJ2-1	few	TGTGCCAGCAGCGCGGCGGGAGCAGGCTACAATGAGCAGTTCTTC	CASSAAGAGYNEQFF
.	TRBV29-1	TRBJ2-7	.	TGCAGCGTAGAAGCGGAGCGACGGGGCGAGCAGTACTTC	CSVEAERRGEQYF